This T cell receptor (delta chain) was sequenced during a study of Vδ1+ human thymocytes. Study-wide points: In the thymus, TRG and TRD repertoires looked highly polyclonal with Gaussian CDR3 lengths. Despite high sort purity, roughly 21% of thymic T cell receptor delta sequences were Vdelta2.

Extracted RNA was reverse transcribed into cDNA. Multiplex PCR used pooled V-gene forward primers and a constant-region reverse primer to amplify CDR3s. TCRdb applied CATT to the multiplex PCR reads for clone calling. The repertoire holds 80,000 or so delta-chain clones, with approximately 30% as singletons. Alphabeta T cells were depleted, then CD3+ Vdelta1+ Vdelta2- thymocytes were FACS-sorted. Vdelta1+ thymocyte sorts reached between about 96% and 99.6% purity. The CDR3 runs 16 residues. V dropped 1 base and J dropped 2 bases, with 16 bases sitting between them. CDR1 is GEAIGNYY, CDR2 EKD, per germline. This clone is medium-sized in the sample. No antigen is known for it.

Sequencing was carried out using Vdelta1+ gamma-delta thymocytes from the thymus. Subset specified: FACS-sorted CD3+ TCRalphabeta- TCRVdelta1+ TCRVdelta2- thymocytes. This chain links TRDV2 with TRDJ1; D not certain. This receptor was obtained from a boy under two years old who had congenital heart surgery. The DNA of the CDR3 is TGTGCCTGTGACACTCGAATTTTCCCCGTAACCGATAAACTCATCTTT. Its protein product is CACDTRIFPVTDKLIF.